A single sample is the source of the 11 T cell receptor beta chains below, sequenced in a study of T-cell reconstitution after alpha-beta-depleted transplantation in children. This sample's TCRbeta library carried unique molecular identifier barcodes. TCRdb recomputed calls from the PCR reads with MiXCR, one row per CDR3 protein. Altogether 500,000 or so distinct CDR3 sequences are present, 32% being singletons, with the ten largest covering less than 2.5%. Material: PBMCs from the stem cell graft donor, obtained from the stem cell graft. These receptors were collected from a human donor who donated a stem cell graft to a child with aplastic anemia.

In DNA, the CDR3 is TGTGCCAGCCGCTTAGAGGCGGGAGGGCCCAATGAGCAGTTCTTC. Translation gives CASRLEAGGPNEQFF. This chain links TRBV2 with TRBJ2-1, with 9 bases identical to TRBD2. This CDR3 is built from 15 residues. V dropped 8 bases and J dropped 6; count of bases not matched to a gene: 11. Germline V gives CDR1 SNHLY, CDR2 FYNNEI.

This clonotype came up a few times. The chain joins TRBV24-1 to TRBJ2-5; D may be TRBD1 (6 bases). The germline V gene has CDR1 KGHDR and CDR2 SFDVKD. There are 13 residues in the CDR3. Trimming stripped 9 bases from V and 3 bases from J, with 13 bases between. The CDR3 bases are TGTGCCACCGCGACGGCAGGGGAAGAGACCCAGTACTTC. Its protein is CATATAGEETQYF.

The genes are TRBV12-3 or TRBV12-4 and TRBJ1-5, with TRBD1 identical over 12 bases. J was trimmed by 0 bases and V by 4 bases; bases with no gene match: 4. There are 17 residues in the CDR3. This CDR3 is CASSSGTGGLSNQPQHF. Here the CDR3 DNA reads TGTGCCAGCAGTTCCGGGACAGGGGGCCTTAGCAATCAGCCCCAGCATTTT.

Only a few counts were recorded for this clonotype. The chain has TRBV5-6 and TRBJ2-4; D gene ambiguous. V gave up 1 base and J gave up 7 bases, with 15 bases separating them. CDR3 length: 15 amino acids. From germline, CDR1 is SGHDT and CDR2 YYEEEE. CDR3 loop: CASSLYEEVGNIQYF. The CDR3, as DNA: TGTGCCAGCAGCTTGTATGAGGAAGTCGGGAACATTCAGTACTTC. The variable domain in full, with the rest retrieved from reference TRBV5-6 and TRBJ2-4, is DAGVTQSPTHLIKTRGQQVTLRCSPKSGHDTVSWYQQALGQGPQFIFQYYEEEERQRGNFPDRFSGHQFPNYSSELNVNALLLGDSALYLCASSLYEEVGNIQYFGAGTRLSVL.

The V gene is TRBV7-2, the J gene TRBJ1-5, with a tentative D call TRBD1 (6 bases). CDR1 is SGHTA, CDR2 FQGNSA, per germline. Trimming took off 5 bases at V and 3 bases at J, with 11 bases between the two ends. The CDR3 runs to 14 residues. The CDR3 reads CASSAGHNNQPQHF. The CDR3, as DNA: TGTGCCAGCAGCGCGGGACACAACAATCAGCCCCAGCATTTT.

The rearrangement links TRBV7-2 to TRBJ2-3; D is perhaps TRBD2 (6 bases). This CDR3 comprises 16 residues. Germline V gene lookup returns CDR1 SGHTA and CDR2 FQGNSA. V lost 0 bases, J lost 1 base, and 11 bases lay in between. The CDR3 region has the DNA TGTGCCAGCAGCTTAGCGATGGGCGGGGGCACAGATACGCAGTATTTT. This translates into CASSLAMGGGTDTQYF.

This clonotype has a count of ten or more. V and J are TRBV12-3 or TRBV12-4 and TRBJ2-1; D is uncertain. Between the trimmed V and J ends, which lost 6 bases and 0 bases, there was a span of 6 bases. The CDR3 spans 13 residues. The CDR3 coding sequence is TGTGCCAGCAGCCCAAGCTCCTACAATGAGCAGTTCTTC. Its protein is CASSPSSYNEQFF.

The CDR3 reads CASSYVLAGTDYEQYF. As DNA, the CDR3 is TGTGCCAGCAGCTATGTACTAGCGGGGACAGATTACGAGCAGTACTTC. The chain carries TRBV7-2 and TRBJ2-7; 10 nucleotides align to TRBD2. V gave up 4 bases and J gave up 4 bases; unmatched junction bases: 10. Germline CDR1 is SGHTA and CDR2 is FQGNSA. This CDR3 spans 16 amino acids.

This chain joins TRBV5-1 and TRBJ2-3; D might be TRBD2 (5 bases). From germline, CDR1 is SGHRS and CDR2 YFSETQ. The V gene lost 0 bases and the J gene lost 8 bases, with 13 bases spanning the gap. CDR3 length: 14 amino acids. The CDR3 spells CASSLEAGTGTQYF. The CDR3 DNA sequence: TGCGCCAGCAGCTTGGAGGCGGGCACGGGTACGCAGTATTTT.

This clonotype was observed a few times. V is TRBV27 and J is TRBJ2-2, with 11 bases aligning to TRBD2. This CDR3 spans 15 amino acids. Unmatched junction bases numbered 2, after V lost 4 bases and J lost 4 bases. CDR1 is MNHEY and CDR2 is SMNVEV in the germline V gene (reference sequence). CDR3 sequence: CASSSLAGATGELFF. The CDR3 nucleotides read TGTGCCAGCAGTTCACTAGCGGGAGCCACCGGGGAGCTGTTTTTT.

The DNA of the CDR3 is TGTGCCAGTAGGGGTATCTCAAGCGGGAGGGGTAGCACAGATACGCAGTATTTT. This gives the protein CASRGISSGRGSTDTQYF. This chain connects TRBV19 to TRBJ2-3; TRBD2 matches at 10 bases. CDR1 is LNHDA and CDR2 is SQIVND in the germline V gene (reference sequence). The V segment lost 6 bases and the J segment 0 bases; nucleotides outside the gene matches: 12. CDR3 length: 18 amino acids.